Below, one T cell receptor beta chain is given with its context. Assay: immunoSEQ multiplex PCR; the TCRdb copy retains only in-frame clones and omits some. The profile shows around 100,000 clones, 92% of them singletons. These data come from a study of T cell changes during pregnancy in multiple sclerosis. Germline lookup yields CDR1 MNHEY and CDR2 SMNVEV (reference sequence). V was pared by 4 bases and J by 1 base, with 10 bases between. CDR3 length: 14 amino acids. The sequence was collected from a female donor with multiple sclerosis, enrolled in a pregnancy study. V gene TRBV27 combines with J gene TRBJ1-1; D might be TRBD1 (6 bases). The specimen comprised peripheral blood, sampled after pregnancy. The CDR3 spells CASSYRAGNTEAFF. The CDR3 DNA is TGTGCCAGCAGTTACAGGGCAGGGAACACTGAAGCTTTCTTT.